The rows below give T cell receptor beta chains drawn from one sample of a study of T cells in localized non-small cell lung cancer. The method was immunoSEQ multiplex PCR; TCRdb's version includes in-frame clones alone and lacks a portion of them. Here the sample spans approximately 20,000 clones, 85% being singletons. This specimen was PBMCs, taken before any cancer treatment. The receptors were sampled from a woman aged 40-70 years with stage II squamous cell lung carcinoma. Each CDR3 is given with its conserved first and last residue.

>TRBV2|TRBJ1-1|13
CASSGGVNTEAFF
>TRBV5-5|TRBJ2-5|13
CASSTSGSETQYF
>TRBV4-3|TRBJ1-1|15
CASSQELRGRSGTFF
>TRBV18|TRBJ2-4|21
CASSLTRGVLRRGLAKNIQYF
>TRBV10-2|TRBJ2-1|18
CASSEPTLAGGPRNEQFF
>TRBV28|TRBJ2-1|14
CASSYTGPLLEQFF
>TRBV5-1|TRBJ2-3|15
CASSADGDYTDTQYF
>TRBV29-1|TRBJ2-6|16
CSVERDSPSGANVLTF
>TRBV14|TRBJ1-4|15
CASSQDHSYNEKLFF
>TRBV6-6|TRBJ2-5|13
CASSHREIETQYF
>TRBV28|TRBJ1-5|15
CASSREGGKGQPQHF
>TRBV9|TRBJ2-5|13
CASSLGDWETQYF
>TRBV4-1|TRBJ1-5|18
CASSHAKAGGPRNQLQHF
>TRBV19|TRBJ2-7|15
CASGSKVDRPYEQYF
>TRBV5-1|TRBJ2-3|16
CASSLAEARGPDTQYF
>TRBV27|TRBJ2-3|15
CATGAGRASTDTQYF
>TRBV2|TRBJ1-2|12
CASQGHDYGYTF
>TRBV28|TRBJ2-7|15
CASRGLSAGGREQYF
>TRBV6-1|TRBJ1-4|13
CASGRTGYEKLFF
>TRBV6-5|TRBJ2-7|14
CASSPTPGTHEQYF
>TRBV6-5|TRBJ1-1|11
CASSTPREAFF
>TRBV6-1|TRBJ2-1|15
CASSEVGGRGNEQFF
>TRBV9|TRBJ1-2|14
CASSVGKGIYGYTF
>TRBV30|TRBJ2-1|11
CAGGGLNEQFF
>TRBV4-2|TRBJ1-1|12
CASSRPGNEAFF
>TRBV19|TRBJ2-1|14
CASMESRGYNEQFF
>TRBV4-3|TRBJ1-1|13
CASSQGENTEAFF
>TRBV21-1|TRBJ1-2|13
CASSHNSKYGYTF
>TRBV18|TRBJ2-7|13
CASSGQGYYEQYF
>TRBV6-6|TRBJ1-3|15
CASSLVPEGGNTIYF
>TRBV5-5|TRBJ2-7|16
CASSLAPRTGDYEQYF
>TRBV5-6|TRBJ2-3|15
CASSSSTGVQDTQYF
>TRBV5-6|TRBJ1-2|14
CASSSGQVVYGYTF
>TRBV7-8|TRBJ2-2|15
CASSVRGDGTGELFF
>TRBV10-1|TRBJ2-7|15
CASRSGRTSSYEQYF
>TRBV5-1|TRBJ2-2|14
CASSASGNPGELFF
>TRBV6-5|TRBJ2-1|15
CASSYGGTQYNEQFF
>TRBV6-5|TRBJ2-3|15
CASRSSGSRSDTQYF
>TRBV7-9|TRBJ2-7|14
CASSPRQGSYEQYF
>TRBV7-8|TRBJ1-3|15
CASSSGAGLGNTIYF
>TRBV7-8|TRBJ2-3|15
CASSRVAGVTDTQYF
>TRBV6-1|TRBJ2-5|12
CASSGGGETQYF
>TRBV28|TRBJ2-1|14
CASSSSTGNNEQFF
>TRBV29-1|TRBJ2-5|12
CSVEAGVETQYF
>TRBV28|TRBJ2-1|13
CATLRGLEIEQFF
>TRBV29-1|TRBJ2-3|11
CSVEPLDTQYF
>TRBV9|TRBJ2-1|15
CASSVSGNANNEQFF
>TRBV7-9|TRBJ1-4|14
CASSLGFGAEKLFF
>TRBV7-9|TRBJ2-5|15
CASSSDRVLVETQYF
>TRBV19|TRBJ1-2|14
CASRGTGAYYGYTF
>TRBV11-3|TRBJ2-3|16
CASSPDRGLNTDTQYF
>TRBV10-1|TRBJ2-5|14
CASSDPGQGEAQYF